A single TCR beta chain is shown here with its context. Patients in Seattle were enrolled during active infection, then followed longitudinally. Per the study methods: Estimation of nucleated cell counts was performed using reference gene primer amplification. TCRdb's copy holds only in-frame clones and misses some; the assay was immunoSEQ multiplex PCR. The V and J calls and clone size were taken over from that table, and D and trimming were inferred from the DNA. This sample has 250,000 to 300,000 clones, with less than 90% found just once. The sample is drawn from a study of blood T cell repertoires in COVID-19. The CDR3 is made up of 16 amino acids. Germline CDR1 reads LGHDT; CDR2 reads YNNKEL (reference sequence). V was clipped by 2 bases and J by 3 bases; unmatched bases: 6.

The TCR originated in a woman between 65 and 79 years old with COVID-19, enrolled during active disease. The sequenced sample consisted of peripheral blood. The rearrangement uses TRBV3-1 (or the pseudogene TRBV3-2) and TRBJ2-5; TRBD2 aligns across 10 bases. This CDR3 reads CASSQLAGALKETQYF. CDR3 nucleotides: TGTGCCAGCAGCCAACTAGCGGGGGCCTTAAAAGAGACCCAGTACTTC.